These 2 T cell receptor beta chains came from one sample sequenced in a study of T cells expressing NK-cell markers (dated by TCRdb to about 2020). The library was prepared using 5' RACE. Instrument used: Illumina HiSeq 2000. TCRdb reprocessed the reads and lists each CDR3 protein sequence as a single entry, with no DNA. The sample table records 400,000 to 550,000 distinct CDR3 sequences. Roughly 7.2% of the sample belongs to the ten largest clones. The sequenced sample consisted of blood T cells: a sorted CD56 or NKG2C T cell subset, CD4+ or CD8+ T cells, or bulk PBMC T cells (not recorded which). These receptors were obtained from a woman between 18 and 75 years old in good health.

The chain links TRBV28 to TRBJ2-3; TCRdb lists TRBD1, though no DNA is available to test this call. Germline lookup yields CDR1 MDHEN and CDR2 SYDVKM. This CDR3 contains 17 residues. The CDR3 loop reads CASSLFLRDRSTDTQYF.

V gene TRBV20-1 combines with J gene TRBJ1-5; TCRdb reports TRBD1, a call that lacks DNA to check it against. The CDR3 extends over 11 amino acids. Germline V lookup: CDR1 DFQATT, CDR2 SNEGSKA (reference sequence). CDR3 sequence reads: CSAAGDQPQHF.